Given below is one T cell receptor beta chain in context. Amplification used 60 Vbeta primers and 13 Jbeta primers. Produced via immunoSEQ multiplex PCR; TCRdb's table is partial and in-frame only. The repertoire holds roughly 130,000 clones, with over 60% as singletons. The data were obtained in a study of cytomegalovirus exposure and HLA in healthy donors. CDR1 is SGHRS and CDR2 is YFSETQ in the germline V gene. J lost 3 bases, V lost 0 bases, and 3 bases had no gene match. The CDR3 runs to 15 residues. The chain employs TRBV5-1 and TRBJ2-1; 7 bases are a match to TRBD2. This clonotype was sampled from a woman aged 40 to 55 in good health and CMV-seropositive. Sequences were obtained from PBMCs. CDR3 residues: CASSLGASGYNEQFF. The CDR3 region has the DNA TGCGCCAGCAGCTTGGGGGCTAGCGGCTACAATGAGCAGTTCTTC. Filled out from reference TRBV5-1 and TRBJ2-1, the complete variable domain reads KAGVTQTPRYLIKTRGQQVTLSCSPISGHRSVSWYQQTPGQGLQFLFEYFSETQRNKGNFPGRFSGRQFSNSRSEMNVSTLELGDSALYLCASSLGASGYNEQFFGPGTRLTVL.